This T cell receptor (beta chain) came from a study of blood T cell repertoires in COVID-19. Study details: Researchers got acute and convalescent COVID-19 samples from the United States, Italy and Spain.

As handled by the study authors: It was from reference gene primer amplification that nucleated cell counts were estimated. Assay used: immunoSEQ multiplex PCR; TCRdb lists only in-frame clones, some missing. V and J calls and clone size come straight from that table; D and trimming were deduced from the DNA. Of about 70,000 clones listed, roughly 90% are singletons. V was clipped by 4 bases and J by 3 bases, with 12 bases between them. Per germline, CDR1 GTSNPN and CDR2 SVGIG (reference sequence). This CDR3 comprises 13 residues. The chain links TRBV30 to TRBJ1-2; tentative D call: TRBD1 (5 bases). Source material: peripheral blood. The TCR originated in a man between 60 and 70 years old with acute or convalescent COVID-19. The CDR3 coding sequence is TGTGCCTGGAAGGTGACAGACCACTATGGCTACACCTTC. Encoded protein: CAWKVTDHYGYTF.